The clone carrying this T cell receptor beta chain was observed a handful of times. No antigen is known for it. This sample is part of a study of blood T cells in healthy people across ages. The study isolated at least 6.5 million PBMCs from each sample. CDR1 is DFQATT and CDR2 is SNEGSKA in the germline V gene (reference sequence). The CDR3 loop spans 12 amino acids. V dropped 3 bases and J dropped 7 bases, with 9 bases sitting between them. Together with a sample-barcoded 5' primer, a J-beta primer mix was included in a second PCR lasting about 7 to 11 cycles. Each cDNA molecule carried a tag from a template-switch adaptor that contained 12 random nucleotides. TCRdb re-called the 5' RACE reads with MiXCR, one entry per CDR3 protein. The sample contains 550,000 to 600,000 distinct CDR3 sequences, 27% of which appear only once. Whole-study findings and limits: It was held that the diversity estimates obtained from one million T cells were underestimates. Naive T cell percentage by flow cytometry tracked strongly with beta diversity.

The rearrangement joins TRBV20-1 to TRBJ2-2; D ambiguous. The sequence was collected from a woman aged 70 to 79 in good health. Sequences were obtained from blood. The CDR3 protein is CSASGVSGELFF. The CDR3 DNA reads as TGCAGTGCTAGTGGAGTAAGCGGGGAGCTGTTTTTT.